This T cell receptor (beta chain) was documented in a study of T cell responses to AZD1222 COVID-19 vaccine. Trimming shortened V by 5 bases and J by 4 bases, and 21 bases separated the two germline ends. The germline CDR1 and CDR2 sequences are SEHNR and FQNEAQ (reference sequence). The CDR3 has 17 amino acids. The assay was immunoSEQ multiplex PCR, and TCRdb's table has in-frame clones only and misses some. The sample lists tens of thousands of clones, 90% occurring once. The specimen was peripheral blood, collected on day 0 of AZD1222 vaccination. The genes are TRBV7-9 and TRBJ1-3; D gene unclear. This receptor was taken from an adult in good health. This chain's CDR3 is CASSPRGQSLGGNTIYF. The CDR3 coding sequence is TGTGCCAGCAGCCCCCGGGGTCAAAGCCTAGGGGGAAACACCATATATTTT.